The 9 T cell receptor beta chains listed next were all sequenced from one sample in a study of shared clonotypes between healthy human individuals. Method: immunoSEQ multiplex PCR; TCRdb's copy keeps in-frame clones and lacks some. The data show around 500,000 clones, approximately 84% seen once. Specimen: PBMCs. Every receptor here comes from a woman aged 35 to 49 in good health. Some clones in this sample may be carry-over from other donors' samples.

This rearrangement joins TRBV19 to TRBJ2-6; D is possibly TRBD1 or TRBD2 (5 bases each). The V gene's germline CDR1 is LNHDA and CDR2 SQIVND (reference sequence). Trimming shortened V by 3 bases and J by 4 bases, and 16 bases separated the two germline ends. CDR3 length: 17 residues. CDR3 residues: CASSMTTEGRGANVLTF. The CDR3 DNA reads as TGTGCCAGTAGTATGACGACAGAGGGTAGGGGGGCCAACGTCCTGACTTTC.

This chain joins TRBV4-1 and TRBJ2-1, with TRBD2 matching 10 bases. CDR1 and CDR2 (germline): MGHRA, YSYEKL. The V segment lost 4 bases and the J segment 5 bases; nucleotides outside the gene matches: 8. The CDR3 is made up of 16 amino acids. CDR3 DNA: TGCGCCAGCAGCCTACCCCCTAGCGGGAGCAACAATGAGCAGTTCTTC. Its translation is CASSLPPSGSNNEQFF.

The chain joins TRBV28 to TRBJ2-7; TRBD2 matches at 13 bases. Germline V CDR1 and CDR2: MDHEN, SYDVKM. V lost 4 bases and J lost 4; bases outside the gene matches: 7. The CDR3 loop spans 16 amino acids. CDR3 sequence reads: CASSSRTSGSPYEQYF. The CDR3 region has the DNA TGTGCCAGCAGTTCAAGGACTAGCGGGAGCCCATACGAGCAGTACTTC.

The chain carries TRBV13 and TRBJ2-7, with D possibly being TRBD1 (6 bases). Germline V lookup: CDR1 PRHDT, CDR2 FYEKMQ (reference sequence). V was clipped by 0 bases and J by 2 bases, with 11 bases between them. CDR3 length: 15 residues. The CDR3 region is CASSLGLTGTYEQYF. In DNA form, the CDR3 reads TGTGCCAGCAGCTTAGGCCTCACAGGGACCTACGAGCAGTACTTC.

This clone was found a few times. The chain links TRBV9 to TRBJ2-5; tentatively, D is TRBD2 (6 bases). The end of the DNA is better explained by TRBJ2-7, so the J call may be wrong. Germline V gives CDR1 SGDLS, CDR2 YYNGEE. There are 14 residues in the CDR3. CDR3 sequence (DNA): TGTGCCAGCAGCGTCTCTAGCGCCTCCTACGAGCAGTACTTC. This sequence encodes CASSVSSASYEQYF.

The genes are TRBV10-2 and TRBJ2-3; TRBD2 matches 13 bases. V shed 3 bases and J 7 bases; nucleotides not matched to a gene: 7. The CDR3 runs 16 residues. Germline V gives CDR1 WSHSY, CDR2 SAAADI. The CDR3 here is CASSEWRTSGSYTQYF. The DNA for the CDR3 is TGCGCCAGCAGTGAATGGAGGACTAGCGGGAGTTATACGCAGTATTTT.

This chain joins TRBV7-9 and TRBJ1-5; D gene ambiguous. Germline loops: CDR1 SEHNR, CDR2 FQNEAQ (reference sequence). V lost 3 bases and J lost 9, with 9 bases in between. The CDR3 length is 12 residues. CDR3 in amino acids: CASSFTSWPQHF. The CDR3 DNA is TGTGCCAGCAGCTTCACGAGTTGGCCCCAGCATTTT.

The chain employs TRBV6-5 and TRBJ1-1, with D maybe TRBD1 (5 bases). Germline CDR1 is MNHEY and CDR2 is SVGAGI. The CDR3 consists of 14 residues. Trimming left V 4 bases short and J 1 base short, with 10 bases between. The chain's CDR3 is CASSLTAPNTEAFF. Written as DNA, the CDR3 is TGTGCCAGCAGTTTGACAGCCCCGAACACTGAAGCTTTCTTT.

Turning to this clone: This may stem from a read error, because a much larger clone lies one nucleotide away. Other DNA sequences in this specimen translate into the identical CDR3. The rearrangement joins TRBV19 to TRBJ2-7, with D possibly matching TRBD1 (6 bases). V was trimmed by 6 bases and J by 0 bases, leaving 15 bases between them. This CDR3 region has 15 residues. CDR1 and CDR2 from the germline V gene are LNHDA and SQIVND (reference sequence). The CDR3, as DNA: TGTGCCAGTAGCATCATTTTGGACAGCTCCTACGAGCAGTACTTC. This encodes CASSIILDSSYEQYF. Supplemented by reference TRBV19 and TRBJ2-7, the full variable domain reads DGGITQSPKYLFRKEGQNVTLSCEQNLNHDAMYWYRQDPGQGLRLIYYSQIVNDFQKGDIAEGYSVSREKKESFPLTVTSAQKNPTAFYLCASSIILDSSYEQYFGPGTRLTVT.